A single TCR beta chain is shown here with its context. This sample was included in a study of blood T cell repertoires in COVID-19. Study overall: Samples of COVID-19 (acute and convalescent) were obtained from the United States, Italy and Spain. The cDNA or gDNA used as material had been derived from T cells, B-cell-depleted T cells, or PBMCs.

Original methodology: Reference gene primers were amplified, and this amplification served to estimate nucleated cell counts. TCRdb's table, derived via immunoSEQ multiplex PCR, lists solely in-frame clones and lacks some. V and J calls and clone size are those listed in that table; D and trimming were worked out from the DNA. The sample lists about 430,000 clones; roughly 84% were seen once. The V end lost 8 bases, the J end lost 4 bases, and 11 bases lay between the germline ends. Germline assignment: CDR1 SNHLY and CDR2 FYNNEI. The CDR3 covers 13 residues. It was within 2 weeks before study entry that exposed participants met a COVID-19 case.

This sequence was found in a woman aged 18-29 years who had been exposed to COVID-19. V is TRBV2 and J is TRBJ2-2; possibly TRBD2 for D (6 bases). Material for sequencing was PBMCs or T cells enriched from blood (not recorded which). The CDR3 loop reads CASLAEATGELFF. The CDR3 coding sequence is TGTGCCAGCTTAGCGGAGGCCACCGGGGAGCTGTTTTTT. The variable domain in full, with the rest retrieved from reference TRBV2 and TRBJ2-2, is EPEVTQTPSHQVTQMGQEVILRCVPISNHLYFYWYRQILGQKVEFLVSFYNNEISEKSEIFDDQFSVERPDGSNFTLKIRSTKLEDSAMYFCASLAEATGELFFGEGSRLTVL.